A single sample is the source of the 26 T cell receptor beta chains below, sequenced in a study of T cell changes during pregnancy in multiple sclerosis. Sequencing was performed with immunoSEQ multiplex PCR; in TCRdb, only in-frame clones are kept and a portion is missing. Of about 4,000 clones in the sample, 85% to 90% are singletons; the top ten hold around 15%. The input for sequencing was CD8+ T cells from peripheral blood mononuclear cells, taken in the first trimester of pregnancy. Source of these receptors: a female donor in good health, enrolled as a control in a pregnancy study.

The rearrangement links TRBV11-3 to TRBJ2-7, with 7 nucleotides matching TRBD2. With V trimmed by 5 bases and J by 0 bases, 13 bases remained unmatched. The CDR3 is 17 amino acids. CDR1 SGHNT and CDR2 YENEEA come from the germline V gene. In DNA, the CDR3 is TGTGCCAGCAGCCCCGATGCGGGGGAAGGATACTCCTACGAGCAGTACTTC. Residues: CASSPDAGEGYSYEQYF.

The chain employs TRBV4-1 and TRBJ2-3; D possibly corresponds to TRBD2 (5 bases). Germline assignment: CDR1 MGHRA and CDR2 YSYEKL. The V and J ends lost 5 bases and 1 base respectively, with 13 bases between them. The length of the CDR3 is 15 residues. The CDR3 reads CASSFWKEGTDTQYF. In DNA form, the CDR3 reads TGCGCCAGCAGCTTCTGGAAGGAGGGCACAGATACGCAGTATTTT.

CDR3 in DNA: TGTGCCTGGAGTCCCTCCCGGGACAGTAAGAGGGAAAAACTGTTTTTT. Its translation is CAWSPSRDSKREKLFF. The rearrangement links TRBV30 to TRBJ1-4; the match to TRBD1 covers 7 bases. The CDR3 contains 16 residues. The germline CDR1 and CDR2 sequences are GTSNPN and SVGIG (reference sequence). The V and J ends lost 2 bases and 8 bases, in that order; junction bases with no gene match: 14.

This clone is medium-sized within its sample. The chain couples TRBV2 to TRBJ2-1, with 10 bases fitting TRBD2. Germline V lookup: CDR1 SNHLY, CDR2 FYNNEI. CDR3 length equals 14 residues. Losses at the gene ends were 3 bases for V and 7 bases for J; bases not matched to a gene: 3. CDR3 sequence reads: CASSESGGDNEQFF. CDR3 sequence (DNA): TGTGCCAGCAGTGAGAGCGGGGGGGATAATGAGCAGTTCTTC.

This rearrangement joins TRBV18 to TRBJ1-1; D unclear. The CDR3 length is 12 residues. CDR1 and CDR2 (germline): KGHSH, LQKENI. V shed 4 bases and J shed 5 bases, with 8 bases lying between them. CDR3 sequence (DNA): TGTGCCAGCTCACTGAGGTGGACTGAAGCTTTCTTT. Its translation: CASSLRWTEAFF.

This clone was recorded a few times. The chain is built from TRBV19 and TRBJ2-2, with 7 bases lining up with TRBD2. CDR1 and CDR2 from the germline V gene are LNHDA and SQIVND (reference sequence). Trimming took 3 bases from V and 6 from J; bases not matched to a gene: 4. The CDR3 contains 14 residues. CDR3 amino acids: CASSMWGGSGELFF. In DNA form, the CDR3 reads TGTGCCAGTAGTATGTGGGGGGGTTCCGGGGAGCTGTTTTTT.

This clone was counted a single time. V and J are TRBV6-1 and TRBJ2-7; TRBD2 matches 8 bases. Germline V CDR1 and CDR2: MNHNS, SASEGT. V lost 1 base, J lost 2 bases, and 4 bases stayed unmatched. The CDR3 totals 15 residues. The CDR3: CASSEESSGPYEQYF. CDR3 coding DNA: TGTGCCAGCAGTGAAGAGTCTAGCGGGCCCTACGAGCAGTACTTC.

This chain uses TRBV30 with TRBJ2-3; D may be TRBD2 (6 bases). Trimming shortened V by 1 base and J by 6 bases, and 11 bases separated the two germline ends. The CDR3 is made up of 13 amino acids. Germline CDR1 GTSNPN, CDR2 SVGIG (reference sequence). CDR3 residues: CAWSGGGEDTQYF. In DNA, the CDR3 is TGTGCCTGGAGTGGAGGAGGGGAGGATACGCAGTATTTT. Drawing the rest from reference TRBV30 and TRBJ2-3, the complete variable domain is SQTIHQWPATLVQPVGSPLSLECTVEGTSNPNLYWYRQAAGRGLQLLFYSVGIGQISSEVPQNLSASRPQDRQFILSSKKLLLSDSGFYLCAWSGGGEDTQYFGPGTRLTVL.

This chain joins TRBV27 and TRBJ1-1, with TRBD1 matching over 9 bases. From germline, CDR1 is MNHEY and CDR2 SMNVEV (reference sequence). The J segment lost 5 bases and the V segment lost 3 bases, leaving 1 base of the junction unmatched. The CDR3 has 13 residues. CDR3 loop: CASSLDRGTEAFF. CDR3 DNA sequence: TGTGCCAGCAGTTTGGACAGGGGTACTGAAGCTTTCTTT.

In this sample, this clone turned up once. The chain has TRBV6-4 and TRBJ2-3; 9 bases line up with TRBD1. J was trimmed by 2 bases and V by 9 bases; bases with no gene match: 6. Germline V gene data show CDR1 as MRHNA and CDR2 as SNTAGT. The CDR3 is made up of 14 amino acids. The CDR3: CASRTGGDTDTQYF. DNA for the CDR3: TGTGCCAGTAGAACAGGGGGCGACACAGATACGCAGTATTTT.

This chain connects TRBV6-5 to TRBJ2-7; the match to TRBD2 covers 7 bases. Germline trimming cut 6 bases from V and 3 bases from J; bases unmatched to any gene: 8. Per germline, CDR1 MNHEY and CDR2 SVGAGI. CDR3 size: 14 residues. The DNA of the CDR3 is TGTGCCAGCAGCCTTGGACTAGTCGGCTACGAGCAGTACTTC. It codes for CASSLGLVGYEQYF.

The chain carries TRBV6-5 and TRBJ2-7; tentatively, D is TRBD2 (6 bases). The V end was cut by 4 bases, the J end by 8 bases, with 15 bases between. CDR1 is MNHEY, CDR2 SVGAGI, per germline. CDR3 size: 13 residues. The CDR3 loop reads CASSFAGPSQQYF. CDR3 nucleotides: TGTGCCAGCAGTTTCGCGGGGCCTTCTCAGCAGTACTTC.

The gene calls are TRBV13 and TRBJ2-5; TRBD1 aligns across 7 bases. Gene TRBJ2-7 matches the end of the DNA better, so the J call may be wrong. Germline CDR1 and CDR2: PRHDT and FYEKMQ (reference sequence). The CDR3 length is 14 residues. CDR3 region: CASSGTYRGSEQYF. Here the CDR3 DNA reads TGTGCCAGCAGCGGAACTTACAGGGGCTCCGAGCAGTACTTC.

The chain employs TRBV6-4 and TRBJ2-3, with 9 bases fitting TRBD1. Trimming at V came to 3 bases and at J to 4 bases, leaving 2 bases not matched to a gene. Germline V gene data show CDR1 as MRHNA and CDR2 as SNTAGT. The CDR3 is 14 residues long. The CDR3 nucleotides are TGTGCCAGCAGTGAGGGGACAGGGTCAGATACGCAGTATTTT. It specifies CASSEGTGSDTQYF.

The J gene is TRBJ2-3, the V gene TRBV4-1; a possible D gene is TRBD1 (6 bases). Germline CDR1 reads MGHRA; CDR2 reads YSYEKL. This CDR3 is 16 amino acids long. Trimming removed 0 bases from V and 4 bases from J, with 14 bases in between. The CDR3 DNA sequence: TGCGCCAGCAGCCAAGAGGGGACACCAGGCCCAGATACGCAGTATTTT. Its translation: CASSQEGTPGPDTQYF.

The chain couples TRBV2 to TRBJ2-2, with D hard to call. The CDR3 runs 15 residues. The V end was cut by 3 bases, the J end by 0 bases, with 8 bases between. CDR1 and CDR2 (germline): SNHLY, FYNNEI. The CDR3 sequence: CASSDRSTNTGELFF. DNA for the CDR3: TGTGCCAGCAGTGACAGGTCGACGAACACCGGGGAGCTGTTTTTT.

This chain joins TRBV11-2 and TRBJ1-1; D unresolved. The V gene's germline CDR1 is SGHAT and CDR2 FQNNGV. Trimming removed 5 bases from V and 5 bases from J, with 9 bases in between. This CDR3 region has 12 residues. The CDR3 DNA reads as TGTGCCAGCAGCCTGACGGGGACTGAAGCTTTCTTT. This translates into CASSLTGTEAFF. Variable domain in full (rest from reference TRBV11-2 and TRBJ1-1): EAGVAQSPRYKIIEKRQSVAFWCNPISGHATLYWYQQILGQGPKLLIQFQNNGVVDDSQLPKDRFSAERLKGVDSTLKIQPAKLEDSAVYLCASSLTGTEAFFGQGTRLTVV.

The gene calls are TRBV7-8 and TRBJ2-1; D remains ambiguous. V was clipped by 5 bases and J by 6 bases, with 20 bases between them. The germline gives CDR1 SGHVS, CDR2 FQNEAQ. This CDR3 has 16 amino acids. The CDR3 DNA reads TGTGCCAGCAGCCCCTCCCGGGTAGGCCCGGGCAATGAGCAGTTCTTC. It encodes CASSPSRVGPGNEQFF.

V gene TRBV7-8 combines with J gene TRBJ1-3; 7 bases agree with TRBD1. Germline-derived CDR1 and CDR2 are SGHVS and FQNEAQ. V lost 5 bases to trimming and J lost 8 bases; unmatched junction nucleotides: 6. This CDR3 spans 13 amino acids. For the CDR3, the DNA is TGTGCCAGCAGCCTCGGGACAGTAGACACCATATATTTT. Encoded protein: CASSLGTVDTIYF. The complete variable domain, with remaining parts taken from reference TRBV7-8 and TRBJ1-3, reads GAGVSQSPRYKVAKRGQDVALRCDPISGHVSLFWYQQALGQGPEFLTYFQNEAQLDKSGLPSDRFFAERPEGSVSTLKIQRTQQEDSAVYLCASSLGTVDTIYFGEGSWLTVV.

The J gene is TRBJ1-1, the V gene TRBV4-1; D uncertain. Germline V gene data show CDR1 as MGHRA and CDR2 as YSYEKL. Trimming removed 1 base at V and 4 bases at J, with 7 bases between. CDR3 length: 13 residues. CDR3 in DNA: TGCGCCAGCAGCCAAGCAGATGGCACTGAAGCTTTCTTT. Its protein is CASSQADGTEAFF.

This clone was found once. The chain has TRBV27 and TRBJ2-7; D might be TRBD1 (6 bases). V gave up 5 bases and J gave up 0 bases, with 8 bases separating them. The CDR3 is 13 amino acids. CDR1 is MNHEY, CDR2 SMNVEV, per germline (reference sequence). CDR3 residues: CASSGQSSYEQYF. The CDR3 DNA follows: TGTGCCAGCAGTGGACAGAGCTCCTACGAGCAGTACTTC.

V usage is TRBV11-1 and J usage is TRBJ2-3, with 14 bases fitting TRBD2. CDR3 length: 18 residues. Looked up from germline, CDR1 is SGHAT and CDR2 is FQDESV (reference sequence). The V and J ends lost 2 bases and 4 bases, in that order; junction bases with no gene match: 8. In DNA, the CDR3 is TGTGCCAGCAGCTTAATTCGACTAGCGGGAGGGCCGGCAGATACGCAGTATTTT. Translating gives CASSLIRLAGGPADTQYF.

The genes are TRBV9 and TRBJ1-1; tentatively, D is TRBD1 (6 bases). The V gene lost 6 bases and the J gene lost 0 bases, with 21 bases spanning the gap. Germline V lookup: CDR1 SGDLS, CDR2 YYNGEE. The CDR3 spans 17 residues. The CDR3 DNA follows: TGTGCCAGCACCCCCCCTGGGGGCCCTCGGATGAACACTGAAGCTTTCTTT. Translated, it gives CASTPPGGPRMNTEAFF.

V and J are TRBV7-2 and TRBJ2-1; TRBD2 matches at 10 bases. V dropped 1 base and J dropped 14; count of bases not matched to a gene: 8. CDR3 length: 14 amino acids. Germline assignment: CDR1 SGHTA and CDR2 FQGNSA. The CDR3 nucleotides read TGTGCCAGCAGCTTAGGCCAGCGGGAGGGCTCCAAGTTCTTC. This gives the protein CASSLGQREGSKFF.

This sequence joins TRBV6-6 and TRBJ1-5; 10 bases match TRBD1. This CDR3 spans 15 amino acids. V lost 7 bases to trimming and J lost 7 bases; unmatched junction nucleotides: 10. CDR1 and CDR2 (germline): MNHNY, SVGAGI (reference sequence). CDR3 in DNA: TGTGCCAGCACCTCATTGGGACAGGGGTGGCAGCCCCAGCATTTT. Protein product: CASTSLGQGWQPQHF.

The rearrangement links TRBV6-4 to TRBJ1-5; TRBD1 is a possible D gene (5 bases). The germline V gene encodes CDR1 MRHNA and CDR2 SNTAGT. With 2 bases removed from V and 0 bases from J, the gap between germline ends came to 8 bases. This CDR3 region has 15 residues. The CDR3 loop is CASSDDRNSNQPQHF. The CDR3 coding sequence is TGTGCCAGCAGTGACGACAGAAATAGCAATCAGCCCCAGCATTTT.